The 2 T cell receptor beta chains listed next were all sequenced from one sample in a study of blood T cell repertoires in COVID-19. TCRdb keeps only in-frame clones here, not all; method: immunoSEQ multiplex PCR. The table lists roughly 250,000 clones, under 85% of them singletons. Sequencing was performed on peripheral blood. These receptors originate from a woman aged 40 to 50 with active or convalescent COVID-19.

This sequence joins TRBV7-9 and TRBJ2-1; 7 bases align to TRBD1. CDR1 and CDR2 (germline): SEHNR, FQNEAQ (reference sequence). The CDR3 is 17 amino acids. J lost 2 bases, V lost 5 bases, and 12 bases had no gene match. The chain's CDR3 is CASSQWAGDSAYNEQFF. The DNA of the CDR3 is TGTGCCAGCAGCCAGTGGGCCGGGGACAGTGCCTACAATGAGCAGTTCTTC. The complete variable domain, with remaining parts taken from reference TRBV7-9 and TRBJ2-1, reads DTGVSQNPRHKITKRGQNVTFRCDPISEHNRLYWYRQTLGQGPEFLTYFQNEAQLEKSRLLSDRFSAERPKGSFSTLEIQRTEQGDSAMYLCASSQWAGDSAYNEQFFGPGTRLTVL.

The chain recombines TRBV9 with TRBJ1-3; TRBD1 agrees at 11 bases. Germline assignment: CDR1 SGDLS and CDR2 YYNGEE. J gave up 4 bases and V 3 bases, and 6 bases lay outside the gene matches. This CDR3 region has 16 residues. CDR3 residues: CASSEGTGGRGNTIYF. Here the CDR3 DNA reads TGTGCCAGCAGCGAAGGGACAGGGGGACGCGGAAACACCATATATTTT.